The clone carrying this TCR beta chain has just one count. This entry comes from a study of T-cell memory formation after mild COVID-19. MiXCR, run by TCRdb on the 5' RACE reads, gives a single entry per CDR3 protein. This table holds under 450,000 distinct CDR3 sequences, more than 20% found once. Trimming stripped 4 bases from V and 2 bases from J, with 9 bases between. The germline gives CDR1 SGHRS, CDR2 YFSETQ. CDR3 length equals 13 residues. The genes are TRBV5-1 and TRBJ1-2, with D perhaps matching TRBD1 (6 bases). The clonotype originates from an adult woman who had mild COVID-19 (a few samples of this study predate the infection). Cell type and time point are not known. The sequenced sample consisted of PBMCs or a T cell subset sorted from them (not recorded which). In DNA form, the CDR3 reads TGCGCCAGCAGCGCCGACAGGAACTATGGCTACACCTTC. The encoded protein is CASSADRNYGYTF.